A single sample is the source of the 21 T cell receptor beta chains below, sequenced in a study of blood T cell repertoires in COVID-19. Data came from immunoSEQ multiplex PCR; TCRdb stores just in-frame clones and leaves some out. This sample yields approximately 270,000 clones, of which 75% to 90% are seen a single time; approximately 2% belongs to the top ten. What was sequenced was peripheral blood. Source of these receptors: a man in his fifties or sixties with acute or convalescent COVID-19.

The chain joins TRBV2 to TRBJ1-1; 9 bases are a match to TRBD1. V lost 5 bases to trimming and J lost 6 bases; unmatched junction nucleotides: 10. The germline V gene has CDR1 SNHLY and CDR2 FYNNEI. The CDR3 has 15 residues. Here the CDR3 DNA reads TGTGCCAGCAGTCCTAGTATCACAGGGGGCGCTGAAGCTTTCTTT. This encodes CASSPSITGGAEAFF.

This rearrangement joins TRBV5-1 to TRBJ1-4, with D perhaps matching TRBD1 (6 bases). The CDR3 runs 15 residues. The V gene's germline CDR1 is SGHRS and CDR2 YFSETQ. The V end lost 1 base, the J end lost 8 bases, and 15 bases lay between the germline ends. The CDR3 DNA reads TGCGCCAGCAGCTTGAAGCAGGGGACAAGGGAAAAACTGTTTTTT. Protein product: CASSLKQGTREKLFF.

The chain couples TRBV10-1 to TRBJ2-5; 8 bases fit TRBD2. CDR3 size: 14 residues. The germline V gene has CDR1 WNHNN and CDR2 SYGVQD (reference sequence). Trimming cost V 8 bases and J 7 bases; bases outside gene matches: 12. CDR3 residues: CASSKAGAIPTQYF. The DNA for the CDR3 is TGCGCCAGCTCGAAAGCGGGGGCGATACCGACCCAGTACTTC.

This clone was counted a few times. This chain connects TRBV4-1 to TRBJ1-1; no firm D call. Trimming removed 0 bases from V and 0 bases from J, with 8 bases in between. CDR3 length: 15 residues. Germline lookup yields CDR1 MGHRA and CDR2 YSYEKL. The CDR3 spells CASSQDWLMNTEAFF. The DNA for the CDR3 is TGCGCCAGCAGCCAAGATTGGCTCATGAACACTGAAGCTTTCTTT.

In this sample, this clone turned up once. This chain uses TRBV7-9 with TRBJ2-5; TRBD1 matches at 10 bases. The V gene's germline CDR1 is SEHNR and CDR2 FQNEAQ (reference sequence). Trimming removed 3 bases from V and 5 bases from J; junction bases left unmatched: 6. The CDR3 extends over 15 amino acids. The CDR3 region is CASSLAGTGDETQYF. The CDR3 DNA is TGTGCCAGCAGCTTGGCCGGGACAGGGGACGAGACCCAGTACTTC.

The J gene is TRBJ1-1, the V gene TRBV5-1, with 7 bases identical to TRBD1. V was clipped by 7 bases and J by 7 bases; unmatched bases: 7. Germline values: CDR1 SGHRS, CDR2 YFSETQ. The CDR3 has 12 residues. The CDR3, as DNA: TGCGCCAGCGGAAGTGGGGACAGTGAAGCTTTCTTT. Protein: CASGSGDSEAFF.

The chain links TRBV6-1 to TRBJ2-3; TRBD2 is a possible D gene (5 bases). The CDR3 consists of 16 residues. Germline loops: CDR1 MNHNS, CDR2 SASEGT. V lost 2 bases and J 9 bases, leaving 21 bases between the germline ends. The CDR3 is CASSEQSSAPEATQYF. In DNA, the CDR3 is TGTGCCAGCAGTGAACAGAGTAGCGCCCCCGAAGCGACGCAGTATTTT.

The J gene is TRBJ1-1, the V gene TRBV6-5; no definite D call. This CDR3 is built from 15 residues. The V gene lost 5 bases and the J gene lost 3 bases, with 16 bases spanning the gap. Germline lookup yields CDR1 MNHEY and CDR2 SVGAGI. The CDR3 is CASSHWVEGDTEAFF. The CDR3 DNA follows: TGTGCCAGCAGTCACTGGGTGGAGGGCGACACTGAAGCTTTCTTT.

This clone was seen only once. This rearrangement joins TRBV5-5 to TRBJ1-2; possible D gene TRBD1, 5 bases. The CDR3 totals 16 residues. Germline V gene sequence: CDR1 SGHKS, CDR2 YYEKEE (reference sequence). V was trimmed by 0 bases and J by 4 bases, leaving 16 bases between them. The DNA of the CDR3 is TGTGCCAGCAGCTTGGCCTCGGGGGAACGGGGCTATGGCTACACCTTC. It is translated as CASSLASGERGYGYTF.

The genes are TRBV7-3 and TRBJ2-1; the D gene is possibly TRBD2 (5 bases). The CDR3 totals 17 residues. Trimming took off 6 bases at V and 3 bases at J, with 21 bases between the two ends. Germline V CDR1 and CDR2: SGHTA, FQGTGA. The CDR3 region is CASSPTLRTGHYNEQFF. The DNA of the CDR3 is TGTGCCAGCAGTCCAACGCTCAGGACTGGGCACTACAATGAGCAGTTCTTC.

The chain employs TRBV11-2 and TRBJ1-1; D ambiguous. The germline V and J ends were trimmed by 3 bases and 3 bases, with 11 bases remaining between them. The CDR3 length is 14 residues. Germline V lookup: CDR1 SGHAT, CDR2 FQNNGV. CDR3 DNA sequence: TGTGCCAGCAGCTTGAACAGTGAATACACTGAAGCTTTCTTT. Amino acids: CASSLNSEYTEAFF. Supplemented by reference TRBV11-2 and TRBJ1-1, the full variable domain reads EAGVAQSPRYKIIEKRQSVAFWCNPISGHATLYWYQQILGQGPKLLIQFQNNGVVDDSQLPKDRFSAERLKGVDSTLKIQPAKLEDSAVYLCASSLNSEYTEAFFGQGTRLTVV.

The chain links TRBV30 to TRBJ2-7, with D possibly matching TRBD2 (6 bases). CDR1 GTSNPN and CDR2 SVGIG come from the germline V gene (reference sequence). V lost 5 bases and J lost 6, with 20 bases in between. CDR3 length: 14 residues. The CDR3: CAWSRGTPPLEQYF. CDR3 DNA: TGTGCCTGGTCTCGCGGGACCCCCCCCCTCGAGCAGTACTTC.

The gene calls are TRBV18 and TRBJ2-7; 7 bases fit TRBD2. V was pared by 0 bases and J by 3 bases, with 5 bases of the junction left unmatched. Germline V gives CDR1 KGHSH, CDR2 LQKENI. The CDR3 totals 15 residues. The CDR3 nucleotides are TGTGCCAGCTCACCACCGGAACGGGGGGACTACGAGCAGTACTTC. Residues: CASSPPERGDYEQYF.

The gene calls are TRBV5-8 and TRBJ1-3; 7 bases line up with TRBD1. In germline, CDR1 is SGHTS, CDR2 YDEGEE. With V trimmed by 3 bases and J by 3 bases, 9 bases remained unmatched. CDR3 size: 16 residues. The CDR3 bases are TGTGCCAGCAGCTCCTCAACAGGGGAAGGTGGAAACACCATATATTTT. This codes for CASSSSTGEGGNTIYF.

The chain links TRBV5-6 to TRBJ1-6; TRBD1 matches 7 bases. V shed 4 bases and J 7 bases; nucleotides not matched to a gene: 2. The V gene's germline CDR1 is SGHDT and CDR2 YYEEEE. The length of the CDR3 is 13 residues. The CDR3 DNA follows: TGTGCCAGCAGCCGGGACAGAAATTCACCCCTCCACTTT. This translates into CASSRDRNSPLHF.

The CDR3 bases are TGCGCCAGCAGCTTGAATCGAGGTAATGAGCAGTTCTTC. This gives the protein CASSLNRGNEQFF. The V call is TRBV5-1, the J call TRBJ2-1, with D uncertain. Germline values: CDR1 SGHRS, CDR2 YFSETQ. The CDR3 is 13 residues long. The ends were cut back, 1 base at V and 7 bases at J, with 9 bases in the middle.

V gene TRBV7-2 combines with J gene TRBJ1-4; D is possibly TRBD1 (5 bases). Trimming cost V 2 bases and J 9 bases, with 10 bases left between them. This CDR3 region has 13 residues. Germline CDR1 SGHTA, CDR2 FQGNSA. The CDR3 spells CASSLNVGQKLFF. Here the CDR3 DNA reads TGTGCCAGCAGCTTAAATGTGGGGCAAAAACTGTTTTTT. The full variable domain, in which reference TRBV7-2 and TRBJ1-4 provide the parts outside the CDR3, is GAGVSQSPSNKVTEKGKDVELRCDPISGHTALYWYRQSLGQGLEFLIYFQGNSAPDKSGLPSDRFSAERTGGSVSTLTIQRTQQEDSAVYLCASSLNVGQKLFFGSGTQLSVL.

Written as DNA, the CDR3 is TGTGCCAGCAGCTCAAACCGGGACAGGGTCTACGAGCAGTACTTC. Residues: CASSSNRDRVYEQYF. The rearrangement joins TRBV7-9 to TRBJ2-7; the match to TRBD1 covers 9 bases. The CDR3 length is 15 residues. Germline V gene data show CDR1 as SEHNR and CDR2 as FQNEAQ (reference sequence). Trimming took 4 bases from V and 3 from J; bases not matched to a gene: 7.

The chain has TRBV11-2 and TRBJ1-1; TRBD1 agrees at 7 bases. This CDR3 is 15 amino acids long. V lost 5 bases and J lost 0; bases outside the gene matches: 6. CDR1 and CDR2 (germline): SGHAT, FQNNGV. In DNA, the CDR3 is TGTGCCAGCAGCCCAGGGGGAGTTATGAACACTGAAGCTTTCTTT. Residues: CASSPGGVMNTEAFF.

CDR3 sequence: CASSVTVSSLYNEQFF. In nucleotides, the CDR3 is TGTGCCAGCAGCGTGACAGTTTCGAGCCTCTACAATGAGCAGTTCTTC. The chain is built from TRBV9 and TRBJ2-1; D is possibly TRBD1 (5 bases). Germline values: CDR1 SGDLS, CDR2 YYNGEE. The CDR3 has 16 residues. Trimming pared 2 bases from V and 3 bases from J, leaving 15 bases between.

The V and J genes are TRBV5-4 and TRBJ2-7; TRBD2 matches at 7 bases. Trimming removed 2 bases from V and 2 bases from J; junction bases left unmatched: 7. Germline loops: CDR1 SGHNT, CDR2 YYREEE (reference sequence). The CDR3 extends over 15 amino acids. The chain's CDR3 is CASSFGAGSPYEQYF. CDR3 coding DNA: TGTGCCAGCAGCTTTGGAGCGGGGTCCCCCTACGAGCAGTACTTC. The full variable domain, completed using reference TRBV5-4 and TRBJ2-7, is ETGVTQSPTHLIKTRGQQVTLRCSSQSGHNTVSWYQQALGQGPQFIFQYYREEENGRGNFPPRFSGLQFPNYSSELNVNALELDDSALYLCASSFGAGSPYEQYFGPGTRLTVT.